This T cell receptor (beta chain) emerged from a study of cytomegalovirus exposure and HLA in healthy donors. Overall study: Caucasian-associated ancestry cluster membership applied to about 83% of around 400 genotyped donors.

Amplification used 60 Vbeta primers and 13 Jbeta primers. Method: immunoSEQ multiplex PCR; TCRdb's copy keeps in-frame clones and lacks some. The repertoire has 150,000 or so clones, about 80% of them found once; the top ten carry approximately 1.3%. V lost 4 bases to trimming and J lost 5 bases; unmatched junction nucleotides: 10. This CDR3 is built from 16 residues. Germline V lookup: CDR1 MNHEY, CDR2 SVGAGI. The sequenced material came from PBMCs. The genes are TRBV6-5 and TRBJ1-4; TRBD1 aligns across 7 bases. This clonotype was obtained from a man aged 25 to 40 in good health and CMV-seropositive. For the CDR3, the DNA is TGTGCCAGCAGTTCGTCGTGGACAGGTTCAAATGAAAAACTGTTTTTT. It is translated as CASSSSWTGSNEKLFF.